This T cell receptor beta chain was recovered during a study of blood T cell repertoires in COVID-19 (dated by TCRdb to about 2020). As for the study more broadly: Samples from collaborators originated in the United States, Italy and Spain and spanned both the acute and convalescent phases of COVID-19. The material from the prospective study consisted of cDNA or gDNA derived from T cells, B-cell-depleted T cells, or PBMCs. Subjects who had been exposed to COVID-19, were actively infected with it, or had recovered from it provided the deeply sampled blood TCRbeta repertoires that made up the dataset. The repertoires were made available in a free public database intended to serve as a resource for research on the immune response to SARS-CoV-2. The samples were drawn from the first 160 participants of the ongoing ImmuneRACE study and from roughly 1,300 subjects provided by 6 global collaborators. Nearly every sample came with metadata listing a de-identified subject ID, COVID-19 status, age in years and sex. Where available, HLA class I and class II types were obtained from metadata supplied by the sample provider rather than from assay-based typing.

The germline V gene encodes CDR1 WSHSY and CDR2 SAAADI. At the junction V is shortened by 7 bases and J by 4 bases, with 13 bases in between. The CDR3 numbers 13 residues from cysteine through phenylalanine. The DNA shown is the 39-base CDR3, in frame from base 1. In the case of this clone: Its cognate antigen has yet to be identified. No base qualities exist here, and no much larger clone lies one base off it.

Whole blood was collected in K2EDTA tubes by collaborating institutions according to the institutions' own protocols. For TCRbeta analysis, collaborators shipped samples in one of three forms: frozen whole blood, isolated PBMCs, or DNA extracted from either of those sample types. What the authors observed across the whole study: The quantity of clinical and demographic metadata differed by source and by participant and was supplied without curation.

TCRbeta CDR3 regions were amplified from genomic DNA by means of the immunoSEQ Assay, a bias-controlled multiplex PCR. Concerning the study's data processing: Nucleated cell counts per sample were estimated from amplification of reference gene primers within the assay. To quantify the absolute abundance of each unique TCRbeta CDR3 rearrangement, sequence reads were collapsed and filtered. Productive Simpson clonality was computed per sample as the square root of Simpson's diversity index over productive rearrangements. TCRdb stores this immuneACCESS table with in-frame sequences only. Part of the clones is absent; in the studies checked, under half of the shortfall reflects unresolved V genes, and no reason is known for the rest. The D gene and trimming were derived from the DNA, and the V and J assignments and clone size from that table. The sample data list hundreds of thousands of clones, and 82% of these were observed just once. In total, the top ten clones hold roughly 12% of the sample.

Recombination connected TRBV10-2 to TRBJ1-1; the D region possibly corresponds to TRBD1 (6 bases align). Sequences were obtained from peripheral blood. This receptor was obtained from a woman aged 55-75 years with active or convalescent COVID-19. The CDR3 protein sequence reads: CASTQGFGTEAFF. The bases read TGCGCCAGCACGCAGGGGTTTGGCACTGAAGCTTTCTTT.